The 11 T cell receptor beta chains below come from one sample, sequenced in a study of T cell repertoires in cytomegalovirus infection. TCRdb reanalysed the reads using MiXCR and keeps one entry per CDR3 protein. The data show some 600,000 distinct CDR3 sequences, approximately 25% seen once. The sequencing sample was made of CD8+ T cells from PBMCs. These receptors originate from a human donor in good health (CMV status not recorded). Some clones in this sample may be carry-over from other donors' samples.

The table lists this clonotype with a count of one. This may stem from a read error, because a much larger clone lies one nucleotide away. The chain's CDR3 is CASSSPGQCIEKLFF. CDR3 nucleotides: TGTGCCAGCAGCTCCCCGGGACAGTGCATTGAAAAACTGTTTTTT. V usage is TRBV7-2 and J usage is TRBJ1-4, with TRBD1 identical over 7 bases. This CDR3 has 15 residues. Looked up from germline, CDR1 is SGHTA and CDR2 is FQGNSA. V shed 4 bases and J 7 bases; nucleotides not matched to a gene: 9.

The J gene is TRBJ2-1, the V gene TRBV9; D unresolved. This CDR3 is 12 amino acids long. Trimming pared 4 bases from V and 6 bases from J, leaving 8 bases between. In germline, CDR1 is SGDLS, CDR2 YYNGEE. DNA for the CDR3: TGTGCCAGCAGCTATGTGGCCAATGAGCAGTTCTTC. It is translated as CASSYVANEQFF.

This clonotype has just a few counts. The V call is TRBV7-9, the J call TRBJ1-1; D not resolved. CDR1 is SEHNR and CDR2 is FQNEAQ in the germline V gene (reference sequence). The CDR3 consists of 16 residues. Trimming shortened V by 5 bases and J by 0 bases, and 16 bases separated the two germline ends. CDR3 region: CASSPPYSLVNTEAFF. The CDR3 nucleotides read TGTGCCAGCAGCCCCCCCTACAGCCTTGTGAACACTGAAGCTTTCTTT.

The sample holds many counts of this clonotype. The chain combines TRBV19 with TRBJ2-1, with D tentatively TRBD2 (7 bases). The V gene lost 2 bases and the J gene lost 6 bases, with 11 bases spanning the gap. CDR3 size: 14 residues. Germline V gene sequence: CDR1 LNHDA, CDR2 SQIVND (reference sequence). The DNA of the CDR3 is TGTGCCAGTAGTATAACGGGGGGCATCAATGAGCAGTTCTTC. This gives the protein CASSITGGINEQFF. The complete variable domain, with remaining parts taken from reference TRBV19 and TRBJ2-1, reads DGGITQSPKYLFRKEGQNVTLSCEQNLNHDAMYWYRQDPGQGLRLIYYSQIVNDFQKGDIAEGYSVSREKKESFPLTVTSAQKNPTAFYLCASSITGGINEQFFGPGTRLTVL.

This clonotype was observed once. This may be a read error: a much more frequent sequence differs by one nucleotide. The chain couples TRBV7-9 to TRBJ2-5; the D is unclear. Trimming pared 0 bases from V and 2 bases from J, leaving 10 bases between. The CDR3 sequence is 15 residues long. Germline V gene sequence: CDR1 SEHNR, CDR2 FQNEAQ (reference sequence). CDR3 protein: CASSLAIDNQETQYF. Here the CDR3 DNA reads TGTGCCAGCAGCTTAGCTATCGACAATCAAGAGACCCAGTACTTC.

The chain carries TRBV20-1 and TRBJ2-7; no definite D call. This CDR3 has 13 residues. Germline V gene lookup returns CDR1 DFQATT and CDR2 SNEGSKA (reference sequence). With 0 bases removed from V and 1 base from J, the gap between germline ends came to 7 bases. CDR3 bases: TGCAGTGCTAGAGATCTGGGATCCTACGAGCAGTACTTC. It codes for CSARDLGSYEQYF.

This sequence joins TRBV20-1 and TRBJ1-1; D ambiguous. The germline gives CDR1 DFQATT, CDR2 SNEGSKA (reference sequence). V gave up 6 bases and J gave up 2 bases, with 10 bases separating them. The CDR3 runs 12 residues. The CDR3, as DNA: TGCAGTGCCCAGGACGGAAACACTGAAGCTTTCTTT. Translating it yields CSAQDGNTEAFF.

Note on this clonotype: This CDR3 is missing its conserved last phenylalanine or tryptophan, likely due to a read error. J is TRBJ2-1 and V is TRBV28; D might be TRBD1 (6 bases). Germline V gene data show CDR1 as MDHEN and CDR2 as SYDVKM. V dropped 5 bases and J dropped 0 bases, with 11 bases sitting between them. There are 15 residues in the CDR3. CDR3 sequence reads: CASSTDRISYNEQFY. The CDR3 region has the DNA TGTGCCAGCAGTACCGACAGGATCTCCTACAATGAGCAGTTCTAC.

This clonotype was picked up many times. The V gene is TRBV7-9, the J gene TRBJ2-7; D is ambiguous. Germline assignment: CDR1 SEHNR and CDR2 FQNEAQ (reference sequence). The CDR3 is 17 amino acids. V lost 4 bases to trimming and J lost 0 bases, with 19 bases between them. As DNA, the CDR3 is TGTGCCAGCAGCTCAGACCGGGCCTTTTCTTTCTCCTACGAGCAGTACTTC. Translation: CASSSDRAFSFSYEQYF. Variable domain in full (rest from reference TRBV7-9 and TRBJ2-7): DTGVSQNPRHKITKRGQNVTFRCDPISEHNRLYWYRQTLGQGPEFLTYFQNEAQLEKSRLLSDRFSAERPKGSFSTLEIQRTEQGDSAMYLCASSSDRAFSFSYEQYFGPGTRLTVT.

This clonotype occurred a few times. The gene calls are TRBV7-9 and TRBJ1-1; no definite D call. CDR1 and CDR2 from the germline V gene are SEHNR and FQNEAQ (reference sequence). The CDR3 sequence is 11 residues long. Trimming left V 1 base short and J 10 bases short, with 7 bases between. The CDR3 reads CASSLGPIAFF. DNA of the CDR3: TGTGCCAGCAGCTTAGGCCCCATAGCTTTCTTT.

V gene TRBV20-1 combines with J gene TRBJ1-1; D remains unclear. With 7 bases removed from V and 3 bases from J, the gap between germline ends came to 12 bases. From germline, CDR1 is DFQATT and CDR2 SNEGSKA (reference sequence). This CDR3 has 12 amino acids. The CDR3 bases are TGCAGTGAGGCCCCCACAGACACTGAAGCTTTCTTT. Translating gives CSEAPTDTEAFF.